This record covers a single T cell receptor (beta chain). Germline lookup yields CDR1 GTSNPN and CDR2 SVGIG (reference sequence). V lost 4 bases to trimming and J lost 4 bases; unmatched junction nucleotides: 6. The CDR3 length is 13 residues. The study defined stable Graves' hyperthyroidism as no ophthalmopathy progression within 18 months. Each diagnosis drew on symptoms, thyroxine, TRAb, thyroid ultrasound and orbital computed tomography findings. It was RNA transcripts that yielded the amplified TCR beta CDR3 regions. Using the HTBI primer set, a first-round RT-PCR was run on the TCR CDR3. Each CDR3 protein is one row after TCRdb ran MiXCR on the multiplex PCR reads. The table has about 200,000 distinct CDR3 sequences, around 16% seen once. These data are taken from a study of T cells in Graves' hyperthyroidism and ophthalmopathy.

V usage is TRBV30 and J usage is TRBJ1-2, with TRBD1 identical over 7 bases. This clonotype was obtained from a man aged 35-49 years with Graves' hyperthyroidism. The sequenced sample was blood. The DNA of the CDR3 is TGTGCCTGGACCGAGACAGGGTCCTATGGCTACACCTTC. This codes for CAWTETGSYGYTF.